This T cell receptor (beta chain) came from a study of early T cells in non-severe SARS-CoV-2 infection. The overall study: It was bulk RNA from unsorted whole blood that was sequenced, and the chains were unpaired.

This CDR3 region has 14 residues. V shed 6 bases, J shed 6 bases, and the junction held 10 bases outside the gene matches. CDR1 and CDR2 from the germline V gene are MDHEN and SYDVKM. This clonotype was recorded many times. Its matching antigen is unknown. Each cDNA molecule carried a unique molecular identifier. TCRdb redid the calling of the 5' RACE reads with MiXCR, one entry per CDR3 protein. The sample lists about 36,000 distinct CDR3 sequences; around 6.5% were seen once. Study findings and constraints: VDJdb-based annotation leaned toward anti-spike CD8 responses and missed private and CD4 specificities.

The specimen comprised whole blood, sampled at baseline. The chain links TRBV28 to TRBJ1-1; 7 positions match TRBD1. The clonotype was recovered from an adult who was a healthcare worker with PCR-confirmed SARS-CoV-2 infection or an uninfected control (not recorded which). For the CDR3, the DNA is TGTGCCAGCAGCGCGACAGGGAGTCTGCCTGAAGCTTTCTTT. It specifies CASSATGSLPEAFF.